The clone carrying this T cell receptor (beta chain) has a single count. The study ran its PCR with 60 Vbeta and 13 Jbeta primers. Data came from immunoSEQ multiplex PCR; TCRdb stores just in-frame clones and leaves some out. Here the sample spans some 85,000 clones, 76% being singletons. This specimen belongs to a study of cytomegalovirus exposure and HLA in healthy donors. The V gene's germline CDR1 is LNHNV and CDR2 YYDKDF (reference sequence). V was trimmed by 0 bases and J by 4 bases, leaving 8 bases between them. CDR3 length: 14 amino acids. The TCR comes from a man between 35 and 55 years old in good health and CMV-seronegative. Material: PBMCs. The V call is TRBV15, the J call TRBJ2-3; a weak D match, TRBD1 (6 bases). The CDR3 bases are TGTGCCACCAGCAGAGAGAAGGGGGCAGATACGCAGTATTTT. Protein product: CATSREKGADTQYF.